The TCR beta chain described here comes from a study of shared T cell receptors in the human thymus (dated by TCRdb to the early 2020s). General notes on the study: The study examined how the human thymus generates shared, self-reactive T-cell receptor alpha chains.

Receptor libraries were prepared by the immunoSEQ multiplex PCR assay. The source is immuneACCESS, and TCRdb retained only in-frame sequences with V and J called. Part of the clones is not carried over; for the studies checked, unresolved V genes explain less than half of this, and the remainder is unexplained. A total of 640,000 or so clones appear in this sample, about 90% of them only once. The ten largest clones add up to about 0.0094% of the sample. In regard to this clone: The target of this receptor is not known. Base quality data are lacking; no much larger clone is found one base away.

CDR3 length: 15 amino acids, cysteine to phenylalanine. Here the CDR3 DNA is all that survives: 45 bases in frame from base 1. At the junction V is shortened by 4 bases and J by 4 bases; bases outside the gene matches: 13. The germline V gene (reference sequence) gives CDR1 as GTSNPN and CDR2 as SVGIG. This sample also belongs to another study, concerning human thymus T cells. The second study also describes: In Finland, the donors were immunologically healthy infants who were having open corrective cardiac surgery for congenital heart defects. The thymus tissue came from surgical resects taken out during corrective cardiac surgery. Biased V and J gene segment usage appeared to be present in both thymic and peripheral blood repertoires. The related research found that thymic TCR repertoires overlapped highly between unrelated individuals. The study characterized TCR alpha and beta repertoires from about 8 infant thymus samples and four related peripheral blood samples. The cohort included several male and a couple of female infants, with donor ages spanning 7 to 244 days. Thymocytes were mechanically released from the tissue and were stored as pellets of about 9-33 million cells at -70 degrees C. A QIAsymphony instrument was used to extract genomic DNA from the frozen cell pellets. Using the immunoSEQ multiplex PCR assay, the TCRB and TCRAD loci were amplified from a standardized quantity of quality-controlled genomic DNA. The V(D)J region was spanned by amplicons of a length sufficient to cover the CDR3 and to identify V and J genes. Through the commercial immunoSEQ service, the amplicons were sequenced on an Illumina platform. Corrections for primer bias and sequencing errors followed previously described methods, while TCRAD and TCRB definitions were based on the IMGT database. Analysis of the repertoires was done with immunoSEQ Analyzer 3.0 and VDJTools and included basic statistics, V/J segment usage, diversity estimates, rarefaction and pairwise overlap. Diversity was estimated with Chao1, ChaoE, Efron-Thisted, Shannon and inverse Simpson indices, and also on datasets down-sampled to the smallest sample. For repertoire overlap, CDR3 nucleotide sequence, V gene and J gene had to match strictly, and clustering was done by Jaccard-based multidimensional scaling. On average, thymus samples gave 650,000 to 1,000,000 unique TCRB clonotypes, whereas blood samples gave around 80,000.

The clonotype originates from a boy under three years old with a congenital heart defect. Donor details come from another sample of the same person, matched by shared clones. The sequence links TRBV30 to TRBJ2-7, with 7 bases matching TRBD2. The sample taken for sequencing was thymocytes. The bases are TGTGCCTGGAACGCCCCAGGAGCGGGGAATTACGAGCAGTACTTC. It translates as CAWNAPGAGNYEQYF.